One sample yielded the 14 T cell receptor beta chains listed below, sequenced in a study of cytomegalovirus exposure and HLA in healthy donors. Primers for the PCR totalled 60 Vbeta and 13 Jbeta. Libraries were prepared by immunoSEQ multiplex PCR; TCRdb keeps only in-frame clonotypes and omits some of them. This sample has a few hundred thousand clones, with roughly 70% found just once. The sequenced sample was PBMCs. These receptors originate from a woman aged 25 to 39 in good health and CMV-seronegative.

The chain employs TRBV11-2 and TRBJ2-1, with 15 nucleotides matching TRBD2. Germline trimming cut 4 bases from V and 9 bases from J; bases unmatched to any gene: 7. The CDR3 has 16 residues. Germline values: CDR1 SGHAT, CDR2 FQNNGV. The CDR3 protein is CASSSRTSGGAGEQFF. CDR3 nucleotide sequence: TGTGCCAGCAGCTCCCGGACTAGCGGGGGGGCAGGTGAGCAGTTCTTC.

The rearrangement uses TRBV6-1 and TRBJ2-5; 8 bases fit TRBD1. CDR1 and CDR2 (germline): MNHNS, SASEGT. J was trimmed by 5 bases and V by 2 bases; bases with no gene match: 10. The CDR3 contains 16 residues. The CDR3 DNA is TGTGCCAGCAGTGAAATCGGGCAGGGGGCATGGGAGACCCAGTACTTC. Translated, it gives CASSEIGQGAWETQYF.

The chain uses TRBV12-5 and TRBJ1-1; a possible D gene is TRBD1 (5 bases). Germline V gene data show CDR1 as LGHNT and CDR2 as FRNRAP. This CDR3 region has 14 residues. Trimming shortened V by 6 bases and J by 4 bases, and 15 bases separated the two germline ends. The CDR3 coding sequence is TGTGCTAGTGGGAGGGGAGGGAATCTCACTGAAGCTTTCTTT. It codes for CASGRGGNLTEAFF.

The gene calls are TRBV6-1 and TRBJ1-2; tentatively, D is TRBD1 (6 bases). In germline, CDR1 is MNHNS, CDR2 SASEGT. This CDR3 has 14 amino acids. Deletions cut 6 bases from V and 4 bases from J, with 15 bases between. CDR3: CASRARGGSYGYTF. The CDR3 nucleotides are TGTGCCAGCAGGGCGAGGGGGGGCTCCTATGGCTACACCTTC.

CDR3 bases: TGTGCCAGCAGTTTAATATTCCGGACTAGTGAGCAGTTCTTC. Encoded protein: CASSLIFRTSEQFF. This sequence joins TRBV27 and TRBJ2-1; 7 nucleotides agree with TRBD2. CDR3 length: 14 amino acids. Trimming removed 2 bases from V and 9 bases from J; junction bases left unmatched: 7. Per the germline V gene, CDR1 is MNHEY and CDR2 is SMNVEV (reference sequence).

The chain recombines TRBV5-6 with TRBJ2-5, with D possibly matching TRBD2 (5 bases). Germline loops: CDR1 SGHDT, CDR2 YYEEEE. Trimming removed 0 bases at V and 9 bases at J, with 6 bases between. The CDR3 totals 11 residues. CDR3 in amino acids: CASSLGRAQYF. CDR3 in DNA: TGTGCCAGCAGCTTGGGGCGGGCCCAGTACTTC.

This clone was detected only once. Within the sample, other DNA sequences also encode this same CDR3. The CDR3 reads CAWSRGDTEAFF. The DNA for the CDR3 is TGTGCCTGGAGTAGGGGTGACACTGAAGCTTTCTTT. V usage is TRBV30 and J usage is TRBJ1-1, with D possibly being TRBD1 (5 bases). The germline V and J ends were trimmed by 2 bases and 3 bases, with 7 bases remaining between them. The germline V gene encodes CDR1 GTSNPN and CDR2 SVGIG (reference sequence). This CDR3 spans 12 amino acids. The entire variable domain, with the rest obtained from reference TRBV30 and TRBJ1-1, is as follows: SQTIHQWPATLVQPVGSPLSLECTVEGTSNPNLYWYRQAAGRGLQLLFYSVGIGQISSEVPQNLSASRPQDRQFILSSKKLLLSDSGFYLCAWSRGDTEAFFGQGTRLTVV.

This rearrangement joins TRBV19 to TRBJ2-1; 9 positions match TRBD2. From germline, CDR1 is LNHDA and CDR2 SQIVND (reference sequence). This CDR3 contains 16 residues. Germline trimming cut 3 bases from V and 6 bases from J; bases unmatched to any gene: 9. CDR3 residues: CASSIPGTSPFNEQFF. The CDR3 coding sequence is TGTGCCAGTAGTATTCCCGGGACTAGCCCTTTCAATGAGCAGTTCTTC.

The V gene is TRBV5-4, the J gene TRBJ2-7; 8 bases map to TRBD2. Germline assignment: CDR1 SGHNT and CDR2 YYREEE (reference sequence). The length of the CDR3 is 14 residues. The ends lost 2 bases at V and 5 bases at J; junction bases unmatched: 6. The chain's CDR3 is CASSFQAGVNEQYF. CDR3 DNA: TGTGCCAGCAGCTTCCAAGCGGGAGTAAACGAGCAGTACTTC.

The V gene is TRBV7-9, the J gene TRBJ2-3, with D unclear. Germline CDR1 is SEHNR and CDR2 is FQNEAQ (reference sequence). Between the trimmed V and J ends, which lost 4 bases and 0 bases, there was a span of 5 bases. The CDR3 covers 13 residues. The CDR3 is CASSSTSTDTQYF. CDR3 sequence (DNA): TGTGCCAGCAGCTCCACTAGCACAGATACGCAGTATTTT.

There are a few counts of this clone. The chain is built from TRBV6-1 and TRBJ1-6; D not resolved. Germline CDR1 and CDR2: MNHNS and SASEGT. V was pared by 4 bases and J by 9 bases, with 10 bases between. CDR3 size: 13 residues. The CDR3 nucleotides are TGTGCCAGCAGTGTCGGGGAAGGTTCACCCCTCCACTTT. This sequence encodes CASSVGEGSPLHF.

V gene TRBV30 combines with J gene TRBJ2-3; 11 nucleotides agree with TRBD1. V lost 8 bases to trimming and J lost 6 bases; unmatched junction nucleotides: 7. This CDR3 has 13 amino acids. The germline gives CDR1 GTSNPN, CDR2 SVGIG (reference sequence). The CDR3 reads CAVDRGLSDTQYF. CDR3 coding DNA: TGTGCCGTGGACAGGGGGCTTTCGGATACGCAGTATTTT.

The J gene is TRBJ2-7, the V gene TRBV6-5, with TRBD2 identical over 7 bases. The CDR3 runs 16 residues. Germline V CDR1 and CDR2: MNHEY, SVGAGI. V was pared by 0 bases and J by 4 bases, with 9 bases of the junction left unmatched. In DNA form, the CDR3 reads TGTGCCAGCAGTTACTCGGTTGGCGGGAGTGAGTACGAGCAGTACTTC. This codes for CASSYSVGGSEYEQYF.

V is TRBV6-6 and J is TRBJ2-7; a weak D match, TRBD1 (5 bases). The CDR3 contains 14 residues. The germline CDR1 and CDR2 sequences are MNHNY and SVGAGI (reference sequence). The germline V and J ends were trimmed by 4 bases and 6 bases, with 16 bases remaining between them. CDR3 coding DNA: TGTGCCAGCAGTTCAACAGGTTCCTCTCGCGAGCAGTACTTC. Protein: CASSSTGSSREQYF.